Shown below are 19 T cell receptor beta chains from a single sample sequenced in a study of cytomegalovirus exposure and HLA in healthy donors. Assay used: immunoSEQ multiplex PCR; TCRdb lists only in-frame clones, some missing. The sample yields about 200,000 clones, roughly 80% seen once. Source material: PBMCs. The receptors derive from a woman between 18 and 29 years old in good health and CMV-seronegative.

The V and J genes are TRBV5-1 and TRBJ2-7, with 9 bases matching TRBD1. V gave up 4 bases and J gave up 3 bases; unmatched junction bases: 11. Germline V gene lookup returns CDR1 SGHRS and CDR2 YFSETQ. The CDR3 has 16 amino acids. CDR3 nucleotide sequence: TGCGCCAGCAGCAGCGGGACAGGGCAATTTGACTACGAGCAGTACTTC. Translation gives CASSSGTGQFDYEQYF.

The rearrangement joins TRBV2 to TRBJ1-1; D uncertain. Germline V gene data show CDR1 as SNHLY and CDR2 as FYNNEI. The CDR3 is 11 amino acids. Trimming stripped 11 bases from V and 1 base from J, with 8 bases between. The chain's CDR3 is CASEGNTEAFF. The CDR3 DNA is TGTGCCTCAGAAGGGAACACTGAAGCTTTCTTT.

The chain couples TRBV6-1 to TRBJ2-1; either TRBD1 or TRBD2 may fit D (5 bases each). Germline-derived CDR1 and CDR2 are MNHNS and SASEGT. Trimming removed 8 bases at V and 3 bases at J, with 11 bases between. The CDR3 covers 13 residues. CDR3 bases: TGTGCCAGCCGGGACCCCAACTACAATGAGCAGTTCTTC. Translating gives CASRDPNYNEQFF.

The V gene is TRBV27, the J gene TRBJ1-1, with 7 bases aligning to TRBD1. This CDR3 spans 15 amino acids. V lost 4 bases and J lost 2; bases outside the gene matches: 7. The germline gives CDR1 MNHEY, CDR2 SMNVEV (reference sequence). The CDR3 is CASSSPTGPNTEAFF. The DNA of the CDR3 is TGTGCCAGCAGTTCGCCGACAGGGCCCAACACTGAAGCTTTCTTT.

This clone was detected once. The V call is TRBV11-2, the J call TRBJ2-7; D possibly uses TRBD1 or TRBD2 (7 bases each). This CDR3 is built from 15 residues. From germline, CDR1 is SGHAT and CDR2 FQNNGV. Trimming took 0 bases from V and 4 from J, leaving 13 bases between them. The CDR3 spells CASSLEGGTAYEQYF. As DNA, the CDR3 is TGTGCCAGCAGCTTAGAGGGAGGGACAGCTTACGAGCAGTACTTC.

The CDR3 bases are TGTGCCTGGAGTGTACATAAGGCCAGCTCCTATAATTCACCCCTCCACTTT. Translated: CAWSVHKASSYNSPLHF. J is TRBJ1-6 and V is TRBV30; D remains unclear. The CDR3 covers 17 residues. The germline V gene encodes CDR1 GTSNPN and CDR2 SVGIG (reference sequence). Trimming took 0 bases from V and 0 from J, leaving 12 bases between them.

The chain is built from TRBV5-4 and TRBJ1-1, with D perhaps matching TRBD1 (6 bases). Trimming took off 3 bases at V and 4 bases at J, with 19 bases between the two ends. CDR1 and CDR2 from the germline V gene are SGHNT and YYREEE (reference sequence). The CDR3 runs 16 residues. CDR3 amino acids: CASSSGGPGAITEAFF. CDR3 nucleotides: TGTGCCAGCAGCTCCGGGGGTCCGGGGGCTATCACTGAAGCTTTCTTT.

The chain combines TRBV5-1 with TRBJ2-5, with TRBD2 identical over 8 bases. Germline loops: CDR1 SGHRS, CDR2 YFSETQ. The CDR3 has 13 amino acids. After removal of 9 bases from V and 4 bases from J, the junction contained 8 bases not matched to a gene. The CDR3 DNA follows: TGCGCCACACGGACTAGCTCGATAGAGACCCAGTACTTC. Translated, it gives CATRTSSIETQYF. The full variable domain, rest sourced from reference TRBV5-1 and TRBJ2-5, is KAGVTQTPRYLIKTRGQQVTLSCSPISGHRSVSWYQQTPGQGLQFLFEYFSETQRNKGNFPGRFSGRQFSNSRSEMNVSTLELGDSALYLCATRTSSIETQYFGPGTRLLVL.

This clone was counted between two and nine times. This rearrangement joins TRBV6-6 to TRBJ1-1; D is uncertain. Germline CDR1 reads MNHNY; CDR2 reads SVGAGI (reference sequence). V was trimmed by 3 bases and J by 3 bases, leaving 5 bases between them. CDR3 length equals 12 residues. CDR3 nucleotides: TGTGCCAGCAGTTATCGGGACACTGAAGCTTTCTTT. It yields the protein CASSYRDTEAFF.

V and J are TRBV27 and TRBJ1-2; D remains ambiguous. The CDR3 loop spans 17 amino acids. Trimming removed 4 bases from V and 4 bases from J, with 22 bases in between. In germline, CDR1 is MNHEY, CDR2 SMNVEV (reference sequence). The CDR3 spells CASSSTPQRIRSYGYTF. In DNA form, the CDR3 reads TGTGCCAGCAGTTCGACCCCACAGCGGATCCGGTCCTATGGCTACACCTTC.

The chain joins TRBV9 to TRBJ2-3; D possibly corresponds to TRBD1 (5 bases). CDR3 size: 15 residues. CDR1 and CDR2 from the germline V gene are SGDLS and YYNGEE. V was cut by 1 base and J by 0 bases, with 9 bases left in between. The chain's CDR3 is CASSVHRKSTDTQYF. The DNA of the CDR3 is TGTGCCAGCAGCGTACACAGGAAAAGCACAGATACGCAGTATTTT.

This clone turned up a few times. In nucleotides, the CDR3 is TGCGCCAGCAGCTTGTTTGCCCCAGGCACCACTGAAGCTTTCTTT. Protein: CASSLFAPGTTEAFF. This rearrangement joins TRBV5-1 to TRBJ1-1; no reliable D call. The CDR3 totals 15 residues. V was pared by 1 base and J by 4 bases, with 14 bases between. Per the germline V gene, CDR1 is SGHRS and CDR2 is YFSETQ.

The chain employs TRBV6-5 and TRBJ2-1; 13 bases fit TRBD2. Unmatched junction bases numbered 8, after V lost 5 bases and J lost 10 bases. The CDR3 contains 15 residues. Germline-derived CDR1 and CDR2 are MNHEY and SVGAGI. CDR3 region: CASSRPGLAGFEQFF. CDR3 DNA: TGTGCCAGCAGTAGACCGGGACTAGCGGGGTTCGAGCAGTTCTTC.

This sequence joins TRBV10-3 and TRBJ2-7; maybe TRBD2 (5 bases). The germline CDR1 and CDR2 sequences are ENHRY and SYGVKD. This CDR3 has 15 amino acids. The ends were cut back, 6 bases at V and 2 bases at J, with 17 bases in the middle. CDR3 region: CAISPRARSTYEQYF. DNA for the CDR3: TGTGCCATCAGCCCGAGGGCCAGGTCAACCTACGAGCAGTACTTC.

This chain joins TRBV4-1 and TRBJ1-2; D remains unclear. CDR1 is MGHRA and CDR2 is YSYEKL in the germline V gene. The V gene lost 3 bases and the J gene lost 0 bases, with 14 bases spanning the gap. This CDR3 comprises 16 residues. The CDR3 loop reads CASSHPLDGSNYGYTF. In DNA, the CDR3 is TGCGCCAGCAGCCATCCCTTAGACGGGTCTAACTATGGCTACACCTTC.

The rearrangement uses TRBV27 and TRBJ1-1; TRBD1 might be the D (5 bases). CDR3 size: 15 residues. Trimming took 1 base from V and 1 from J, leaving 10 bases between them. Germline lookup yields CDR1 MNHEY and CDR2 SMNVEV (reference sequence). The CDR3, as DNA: TGTGCCAGCAGTTTATGGGCAGGGCGGAACACTGAAGCTTTCTTT. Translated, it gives CASSLWAGRNTEAFF.

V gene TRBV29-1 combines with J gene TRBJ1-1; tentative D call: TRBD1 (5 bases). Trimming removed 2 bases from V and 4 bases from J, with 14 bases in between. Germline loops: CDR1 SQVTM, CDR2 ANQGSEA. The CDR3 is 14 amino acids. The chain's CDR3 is CSVEMGTGVTEAFF. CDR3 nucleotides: TGCAGCGTTGAAATGGGTACGGGGGTCACTGAAGCTTTCTTT.

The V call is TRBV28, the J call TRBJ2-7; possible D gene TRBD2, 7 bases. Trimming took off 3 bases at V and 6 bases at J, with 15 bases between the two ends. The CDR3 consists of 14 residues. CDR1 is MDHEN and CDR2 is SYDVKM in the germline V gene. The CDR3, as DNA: TGTGCCAGCAGTTTTGCGGGGGCCGAGACCGAGCAGTACTTC. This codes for CASSFAGAETEQYF.

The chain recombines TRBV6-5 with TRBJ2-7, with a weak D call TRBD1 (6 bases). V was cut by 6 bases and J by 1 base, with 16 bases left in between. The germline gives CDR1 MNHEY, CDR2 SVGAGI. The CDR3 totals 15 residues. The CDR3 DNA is TGTGCCAGCAGAACCGACAGGCGCTTTTCCTACGAGCAGTACTTC. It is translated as CASRTDRRFSYEQYF.